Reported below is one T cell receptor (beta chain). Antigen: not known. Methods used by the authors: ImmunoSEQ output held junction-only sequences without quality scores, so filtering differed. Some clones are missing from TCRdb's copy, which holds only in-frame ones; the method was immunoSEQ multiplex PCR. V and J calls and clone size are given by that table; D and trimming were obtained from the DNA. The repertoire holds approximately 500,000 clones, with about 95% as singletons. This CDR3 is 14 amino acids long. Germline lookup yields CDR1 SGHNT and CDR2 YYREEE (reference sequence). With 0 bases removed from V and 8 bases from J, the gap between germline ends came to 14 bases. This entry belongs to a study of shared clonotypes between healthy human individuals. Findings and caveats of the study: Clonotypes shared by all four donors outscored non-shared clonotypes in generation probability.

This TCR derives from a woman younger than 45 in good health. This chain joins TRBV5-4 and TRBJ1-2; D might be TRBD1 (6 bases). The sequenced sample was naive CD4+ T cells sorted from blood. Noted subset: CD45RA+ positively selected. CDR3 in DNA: TGTGCCAGCAGCTTGGAGCAGGGGTCTGGCGGCTACACCTTC. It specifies CASSLEQGSGGYTF.